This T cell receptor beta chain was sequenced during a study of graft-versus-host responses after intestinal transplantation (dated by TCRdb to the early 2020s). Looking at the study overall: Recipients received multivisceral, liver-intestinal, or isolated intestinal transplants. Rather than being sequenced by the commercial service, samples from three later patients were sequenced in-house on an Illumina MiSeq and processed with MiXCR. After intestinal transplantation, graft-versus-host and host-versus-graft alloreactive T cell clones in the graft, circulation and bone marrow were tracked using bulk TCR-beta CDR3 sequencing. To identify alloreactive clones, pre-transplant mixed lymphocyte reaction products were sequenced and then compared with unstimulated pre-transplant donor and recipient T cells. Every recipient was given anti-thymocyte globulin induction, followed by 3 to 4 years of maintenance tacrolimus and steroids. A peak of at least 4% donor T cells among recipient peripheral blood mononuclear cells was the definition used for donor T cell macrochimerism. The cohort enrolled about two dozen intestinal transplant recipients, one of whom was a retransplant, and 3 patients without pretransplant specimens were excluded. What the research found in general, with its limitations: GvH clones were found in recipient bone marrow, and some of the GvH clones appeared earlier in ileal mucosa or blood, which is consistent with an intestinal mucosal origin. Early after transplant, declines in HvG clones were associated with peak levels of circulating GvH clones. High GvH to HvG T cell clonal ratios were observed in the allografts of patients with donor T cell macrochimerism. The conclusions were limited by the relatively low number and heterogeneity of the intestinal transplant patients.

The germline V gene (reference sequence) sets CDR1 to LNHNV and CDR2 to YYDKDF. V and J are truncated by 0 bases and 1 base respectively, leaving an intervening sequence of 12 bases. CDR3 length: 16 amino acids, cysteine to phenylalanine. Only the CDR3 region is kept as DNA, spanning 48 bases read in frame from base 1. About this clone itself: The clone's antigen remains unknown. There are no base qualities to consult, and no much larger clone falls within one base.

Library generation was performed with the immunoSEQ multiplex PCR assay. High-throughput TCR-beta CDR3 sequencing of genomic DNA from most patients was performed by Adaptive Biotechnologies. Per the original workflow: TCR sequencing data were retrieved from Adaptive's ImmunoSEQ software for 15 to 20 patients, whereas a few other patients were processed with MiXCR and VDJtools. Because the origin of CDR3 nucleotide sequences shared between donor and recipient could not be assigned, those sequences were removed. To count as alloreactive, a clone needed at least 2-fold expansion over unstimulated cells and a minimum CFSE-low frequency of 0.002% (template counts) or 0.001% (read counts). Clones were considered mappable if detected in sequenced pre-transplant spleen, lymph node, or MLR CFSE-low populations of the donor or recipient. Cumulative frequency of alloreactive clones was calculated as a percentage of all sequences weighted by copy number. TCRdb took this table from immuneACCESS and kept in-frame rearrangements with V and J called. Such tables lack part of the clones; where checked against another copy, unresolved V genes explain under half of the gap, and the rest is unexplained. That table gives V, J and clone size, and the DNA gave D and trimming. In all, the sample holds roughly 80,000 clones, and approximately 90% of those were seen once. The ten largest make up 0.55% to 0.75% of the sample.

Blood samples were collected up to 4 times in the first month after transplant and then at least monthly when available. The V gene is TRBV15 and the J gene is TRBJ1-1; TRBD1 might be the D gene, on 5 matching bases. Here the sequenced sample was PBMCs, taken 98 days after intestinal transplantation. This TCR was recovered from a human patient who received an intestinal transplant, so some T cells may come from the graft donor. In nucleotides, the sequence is TGTGCCACCAGCAGAGATCGAGCAGGGACGAACACTGAAGCTTTCTTT. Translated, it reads CATSRDRAGTNTEAFF. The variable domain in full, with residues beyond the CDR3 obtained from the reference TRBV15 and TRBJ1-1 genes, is DAMVIQNPRYQVTQFGKPVTLSCSQTLNHNVMYWYQQKSSQAPKLLFHYYDKDFNNEADTPDNFQSRRPNTSFCFLDIRSPGLGDTAMYLCATSRDRAGTNTEAFFGQGTRLTVV.